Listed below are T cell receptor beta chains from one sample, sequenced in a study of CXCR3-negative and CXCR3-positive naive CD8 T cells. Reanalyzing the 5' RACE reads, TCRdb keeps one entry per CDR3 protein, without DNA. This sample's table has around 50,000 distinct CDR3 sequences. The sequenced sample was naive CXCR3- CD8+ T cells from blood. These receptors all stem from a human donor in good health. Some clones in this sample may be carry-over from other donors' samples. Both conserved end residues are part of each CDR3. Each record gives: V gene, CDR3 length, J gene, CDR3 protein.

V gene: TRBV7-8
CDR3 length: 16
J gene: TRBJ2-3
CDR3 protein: CASSAYLAGATDTQYF

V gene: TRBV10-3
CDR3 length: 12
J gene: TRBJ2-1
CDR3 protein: CAIGTEHNEQFF

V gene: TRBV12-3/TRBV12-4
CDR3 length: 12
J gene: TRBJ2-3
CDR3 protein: CASSLRADTQYF

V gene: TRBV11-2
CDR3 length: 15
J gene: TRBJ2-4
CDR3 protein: CASSLVESTGNIQYF

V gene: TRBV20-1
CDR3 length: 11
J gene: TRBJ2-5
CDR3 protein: CSARLDMAQYF

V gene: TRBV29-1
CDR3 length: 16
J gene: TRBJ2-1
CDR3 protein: CSVESAQESSYNEQFF

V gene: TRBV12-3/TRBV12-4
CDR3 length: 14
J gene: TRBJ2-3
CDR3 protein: CASSPIAVTDTQYF

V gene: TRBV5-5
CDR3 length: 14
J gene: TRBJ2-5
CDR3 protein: CASSPPTSAETQYF

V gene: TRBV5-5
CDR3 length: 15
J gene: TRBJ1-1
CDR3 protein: CASSLTLAGATEAFF

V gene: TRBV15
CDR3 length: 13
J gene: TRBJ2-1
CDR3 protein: CATSRKRTDEQFF

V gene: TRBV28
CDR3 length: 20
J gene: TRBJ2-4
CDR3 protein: CASSLGTGGLAELAKNIQYF

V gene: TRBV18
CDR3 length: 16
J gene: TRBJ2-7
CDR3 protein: CASSPNKPTRTYEQYF